The rows below give T cell receptor beta chains drawn from one sample of a study of CD8+CD57+ T cells in acquired aplastic anemia. MiXCR, applied by TCRdb to the reads, yields one record per CDR3 protein. The data contain roughly 180,000 distinct CDR3 sequences, 40% to 50% of them singletons. The specimen sequenced was sorted CD4+, CD8+, or CD8+CD57+ T cells (not recorded which) from PBMCs. The source of these receptors is a human donor in good health. The CDR3 runs from the conserved cysteine through the conserved F or W. The order of the fields is clone size, J gene, V gene, CDR3 length, D gene, CDR3 DNA, CDR3 protein. D genes are given only for firm matches. Only some rows state a clone size, as once, few, many or a class for expanded clones.

many	TRBJ1-3	TRBV9	16	-	TGTGCCAGCAGCGAGACAATTCAGGGTGCTGGAAACACCATATATTTT	CASSETIQGAGNTIYF
-	TRBJ1-6	TRBV25-1	15	-	TGTGCCAGCAGTGGATCCGGGACGGTTAATTCACCCCTCCACTTT	CASSGSGTVNSPLHF
-	TRBJ1-5	TRBV15	17	TRBD1	TGTGCCACCAGCAGACCTATCTCGGGACAGGGGAATCAGCCCCAGCATTTT	CATSRPISGQGNQPQHF
-	TRBJ1-5	TRBV2	14	-	TGTGCCACCAGCTGGGGAGTGGGCAATCAGCCCCAGCATTTT	CATSWGVGNQPQHF
-	TRBJ1-1	TRBV9	14	-	TGTGCCAGCAGCCCCCCAGGGTTGGACACTGAAGCTTCCTTT	CASSPPGLDTEASF
few	TRBJ2-3	TRBV2	15	-	TGTGCCAGCAGTGAAGACGAGGATCCCACAGATACGCAGTATTTT	CASSEDEDPTDTQYF
few	TRBJ2-5	TRBV7-9	16	-	TGTGCCAGCAGCAACCTCGGCAGGTTGGTCGAGGAGACCCAGTACTTC	CASSNLGRLVEETQYF
-	TRBJ2-5	TRBV4-1	16	TRBD2	TGCGCCAGCAGCCATAGGCTAGCGGGGAAATGGGGGACCCAGTACTTC	CASSHRLAGKWGTQYF
-	TRBJ2-3	TRBV2	12	-	TGTGCCAGCAGTCCCGAGCTGGGTACGCAGTATTTT	CASSPELGTQYF
-	TRBJ2-5	TRBV18	17	TRBD1	TGTGCCAGCTCACCGGCGACAGGGGGGGAATCCGGAGAGACCCAGTACTTC	CASSPATGGESGETQYF
few	TRBJ2-5	TRBV25-1	15	TRBD2	TGTGCCAGCAGTGTAGCGGGGGACATCAAAGAGACCCAGTACTTC	CASSVAGDIKETQYF
many	TRBJ2-7	TRBV7-2	15	TRBD2	TGTGCCAGCAGCGGCGGGAGTGTAAGCTCCTACGAGCAGTACTTC	CASSGGSVSSYEQYF
few	TRBJ2-2	TRBV10-3	14	-	TGTGCCATCAGCGGAGGGGGGGGATCCGGGGAGCTGTTTTTT	CAISGGGGSGELFF
-	TRBJ2-6	TRBV9	15	-	TGTGCCAGCAGCCCCCAGAAAACTGGGGCCAACGTCCTGACTTTC	CASSPQKTGANVLTF
-	TRBJ2-7	TRBV9	11	-	TGTGCCAGCACGTCACCCTACGAGCAGTACTTC	CASTSPYEQYF
many	TRBJ2-3	TRBV12-3/TRBV12-4	14	TRBD2	TGTGCCAGCAGTTTTACCGGGAGGACGGATACGCAGTATTTT	CASSFTGRTDTQYF
-	TRBJ1-2	TRBV7-2	13	-	TGTGCCAGCAGTGGAGCGGTTAACTATGGCTACACCTTC	CASSGAVNYGYTF
many	TRBJ1-2	TRBV24-1	13	TRBD1	TGTGCCACCAGTGATTCTAACAGGGGTGGCTACACCTTC	CATSDSNRGGYTF
-	TRBJ2-5	TRBV4-2	14	-	TGTGCCAGCAGCCAAACGAGCGAGGGGGAGACCCAGTACTTC	CASSQTSEGETQYF
-	TRBJ2-3	TRBV24-1	12	-	TGTGCCACCAGTGATTTGGGAATTACGCAGTATTTT	CATSDLGITQYF
-	TRBJ2-5	TRBV29-1	13	-	TGCAGCTCGTCGGGCCTATCCCAAGAGACCCAGTACTTC	CSSSGLSQETQYF
-	TRBJ1-3	TRBV2	14	TRBD1	TGTGCCAGCAGCTGGACAGGCTCTGGAAACACCATATATTTT	CASSWTGSGNTIYF
many	TRBJ2-1	TRBV29-1	12	-	TGCAGCGTTGAGGTAGCATGGAATGAGCAGTTCTTC	CSVEVAWNEQFF
-	TRBJ2-7	TRBV2	19	TRBD2	TGTGCCAGTTCCCGGACCCCGGGACTAGCGGGGGGGCCCTCCTACGAGCAGTACTTC	CASSRTPGLAGGPSYEQYF
many	TRBJ2-5	TRBV5-4	15	-	TGTGCCAGCAGCCCCTCGGGGGGCGGTAGAGAGACCCAGTACTTC	CASSPSGGGRETQYF
-	TRBJ2-3	TRBV15	13	-	TGTGCCACCAGCAGACAGAACGCAGATACGCAGTATTTT	CATSRQNADTQYF
-	TRBJ2-1	TRBV2	16	-	TGTGCTAGCAGTCGGGACTGGTCGAGCTCCTACAATGAGCAGTTCTTC	CASSRDWSSSYNEQFF
many	TRBJ2-2	TRBV20-1	16	TRBD2	TGCAGTGCTAGAGTCGGACTAGCGGGAGTCCCCGGGGAGCTGTTTTTT	CSARVGLAGVPGELFF
once	TRBJ1-2	TRBV7-2	14	-	TGTGCCAGCAGCTTACAACAGAGTAACTATGGCTACACCTTC	CASSLQQSNYGYTF
-	TRBJ2-1	TRBV15	13	-	TGTGCCACCAGCAGAGATGTCCCGGGCGAGCAGTTCTTC	CATSRDVPGEQFF
many	TRBJ2-7	TRBV7-8	13	-	TGTGCCAGCAGCCCTAACGGCCGGAACGAGCAGTACTTC	CASSPNGRNEQYF
-	TRBJ1-2	TRBV12-3/TRBV12-4	13	-	TGTGCCAGCAGTTTAAGGACAGCCTATGGCTACACCTTC	CASSLRTAYGYTF
-	TRBJ2-7	TRBV9	14	-	TGTGCCAGCAGCGTACAGGGGAAGTCTGGCGAGCAGTACTTC	CASSVQGKSGEQYF
many	TRBJ1-1	TRBV7-3	13	-	TGTGCCAGCAGCTTTCAAGGTCACACTGAAGCTTTCTTT	CASSFQGHTEAFF
-	TRBJ2-3	TRBV10-3	15	-	TGTGCCATCAGTGAGTCGACCGGTGTTGGAGATACGCAGTATTTT	CAISESTGVGDTQYF
many	TRBJ2-2	TRBV5-1	16	TRBD2	TGCGCCAGCAGCTTGGTAGCGGGAGGGCCTAGCGGGGAGCTGTTTTTT	CASSLVAGGPSGELFF
many	TRBJ1-5	TRBV19	16	-	TGTGCCAGTAGGTGGCAGGCGGGGGGAAGCAATCAGCCCCAGCATTTT	CASRWQAGGSNQPQHF
-	TRBJ2-7	TRBV6-1	13	-	TGTGCCAGCAGGGCCCCCTCAAGCGCCGAGCAGTACTTC	CASRAPSSAEQYF
many	TRBJ1-2	TRBV20-1	14	TRBD1	TGCAGTGCTACCTCCGGGACAGGGAACTATGGCTACACCTTC	CSATSGTGNYGYTF
many	TRBJ1-6	TRBV7-2	15	-	TGTGCCAGCAGCCCACGGAGGGCTGAGGAATCACCCCTCCACTTT	CASSPRRAEESPLHF
few	TRBJ2-4	TRBV24-1	11	-	TGTGCCACCAGTGATTTTGGCATTCAGTACTTC	CATSDFGIQYF
-	TRBJ2-5	TRBV20-1	13	-	TGCAGTGCTAGAGATCAGGAGCAAGAGACCCAGTACTTC	CSARDQEQETQYF
-	TRBJ1-5	TRBV24-1	14	-	TGTGCCACCAGTGAGCGCAGGGGAAATCAGCCCCAGCATTTT	CATSERRGNQPQHF
-	TRBJ1-1	TRBV20-1	15	-	TGCAGTGCTACCAAGTCGGGAACACAGAACACTGAAGCTTTCTTT	CSATKSGTQNTEAFF
-	TRBJ1-4	TRBV7-9	12	-	TGTACACTCGTAGCGTTAGATGAAAAACTGTTTTTT	CTLVALDEKLFF
few	TRBJ2-7	TRBV10-3	15	-	TGTGCCAGCACCCCGAGGGGATGGGGGCTCTACGAGCAGTACTTC	CASTPRGWGLYEQYF
many	TRBJ1-5	TRBV19	13	-	TGTGCCAGTAGAACAGTACCAAATCAGCCCCAGCATTTT	CASRTVPNQPQHF
many	TRBJ2-7	TRBV5-1	15	TRBD2	TGCGCCAGCAGCTTGGCGTCTAGCGGGTCCTACGAGCAGTACTTC	CASSLASSGSYEQYF
once	TRBJ1-5	TRBV19	13	-	TGTGCCACTGAGGCAGGAGGCAATCAGCCCCAGCATTTT	CATEAGGNQPQHF
-	TRBJ2-2	TRBV5-4	12	-	TGTGCCAGCAGCTTCCACACCGGGGAGCTGTTTTTT	CASSFHTGELFF
-	TRBJ1-5	TRBV7-2	19	TRBD1	TGTGCCAGCAGCTTAGAGGACAGGGAGGGCTTCACGGGCAATCAGCCCCAGCATTTT	CASSLEDREGFTGNQPQHF
many	TRBJ2-7	TRBV13	16	-	TGTGCCAGCAGCTTAAACCCTAGGGGGGGGCCAGGCGAGCAGTACTTC	CASSLNPRGGPGEQYF
-	TRBJ2-2	TRBV7-9	14	-	TGTGCCAGCAGCTTAGAGGGCGTTCGCGGGGAGCTGTTTTTT	CASSLEGVRGELFF
few	TRBJ2-3	TRBV2	16	TRBD1	TGTGCCAGCAGAGCAACAGGGGGCGCACGTCCAGATACGCAGTATTTT	CASRATGGARPDTQYF
many	TRBJ2-5	TRBV15	17	TRBD2	TGTGCCACCAGCAGCCCGACCGGGACTAGGGGGCAAGAGACCCAGTACTTC	CATSSPTGTRGQETQYF
-	TRBJ1-1	TRBV10-2	14	TRBD1	TGCGCCAGCAAGGGGGACAGGCCGAACACTGAAGCTTTCTTT	CASKGDRPNTEAFF
-	TRBJ1-1	TRBV7-3	14	TRBD1	TGTGCCAGCAGCCAGGAGGGGGCCGGCACTGAAGCTTTCTTT	CASSQEGAGTEAFF
-	TRBJ1-3	TRBV20-1	13	-	TGCAGTGCTAACAGGGAAAGGGGAAACACCATATATTTT	CSANRERGNTIYF
few	TRBJ2-3	TRBV24-1	16	-	TGTGCCACCAGTGAGCGAGGGGTGGGCGAGGGAGATACGCAGTATTTT	CATSERGVGEGDTQYF